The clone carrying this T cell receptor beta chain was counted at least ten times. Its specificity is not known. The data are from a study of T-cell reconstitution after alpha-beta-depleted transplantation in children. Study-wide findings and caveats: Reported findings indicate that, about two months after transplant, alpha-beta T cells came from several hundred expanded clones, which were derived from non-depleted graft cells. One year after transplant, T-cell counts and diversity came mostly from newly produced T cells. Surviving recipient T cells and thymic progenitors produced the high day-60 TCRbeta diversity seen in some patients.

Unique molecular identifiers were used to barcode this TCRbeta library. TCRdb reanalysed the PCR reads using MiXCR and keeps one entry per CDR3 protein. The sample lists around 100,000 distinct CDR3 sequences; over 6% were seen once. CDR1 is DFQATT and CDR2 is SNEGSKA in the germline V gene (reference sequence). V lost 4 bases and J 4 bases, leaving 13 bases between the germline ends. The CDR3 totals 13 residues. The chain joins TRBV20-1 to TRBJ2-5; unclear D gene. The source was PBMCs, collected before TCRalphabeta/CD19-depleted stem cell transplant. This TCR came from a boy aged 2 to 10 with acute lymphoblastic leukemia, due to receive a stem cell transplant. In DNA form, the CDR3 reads TGCAGTGCTATCTTTAGGAGCGTAGAGACCCAGTACTTC. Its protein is CSAIFRSVETQYF.